The present T cell receptor beta chain was sequenced within a study of blood T cell repertoires in COVID-19. Overall study context: T cells, B-cell-depleted T cells, or PBMCs provided the cDNA or gDNA that served as material.

The CDR3 length is 17 residues. V was clipped by 2 bases and J by 2 bases; unmatched bases: 11. Per the germline V gene, CDR1 is SGDLS and CDR2 is YYNGEE. Assay used: immunoSEQ multiplex PCR; TCRdb lists only in-frame clones, some missing. The repertoire holds a few hundred thousand clones, with around 85% as singletons. The TCR comes from a young woman with acute or convalescent COVID-19. The chain carries TRBV9 and TRBJ2-5; 8 nucleotides agree with TRBD2. What was sequenced was peripheral blood. The CDR3 DNA reads TGTGCCAGCAGCGTCGGCGGGAGCGGGGGAGGACAAGAGACCCAGTACTTC. Its protein product is CASSVGGSGGGQETQYF.